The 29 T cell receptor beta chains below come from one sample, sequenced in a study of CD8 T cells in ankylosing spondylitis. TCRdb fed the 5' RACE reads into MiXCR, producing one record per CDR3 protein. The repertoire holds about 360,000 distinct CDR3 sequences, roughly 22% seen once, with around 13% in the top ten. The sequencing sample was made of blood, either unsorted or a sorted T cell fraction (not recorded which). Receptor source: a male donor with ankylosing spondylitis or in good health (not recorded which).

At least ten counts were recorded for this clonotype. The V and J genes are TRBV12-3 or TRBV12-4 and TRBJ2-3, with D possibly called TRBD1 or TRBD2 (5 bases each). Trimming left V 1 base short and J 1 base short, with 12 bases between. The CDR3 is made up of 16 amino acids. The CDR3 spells CASSLDGGAGTDTQYF. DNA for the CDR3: TGTGCCAGCAGTTTAGATGGGGGAGCGGGCACAGATACGCAGTATTTT.

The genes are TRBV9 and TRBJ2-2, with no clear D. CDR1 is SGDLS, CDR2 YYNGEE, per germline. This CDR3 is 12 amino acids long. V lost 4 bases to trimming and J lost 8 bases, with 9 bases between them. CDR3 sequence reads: CASSPNLGELFF. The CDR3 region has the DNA TGTGCCAGCAGCCCCAACCTTGGGGAGCTGTTTTTT.

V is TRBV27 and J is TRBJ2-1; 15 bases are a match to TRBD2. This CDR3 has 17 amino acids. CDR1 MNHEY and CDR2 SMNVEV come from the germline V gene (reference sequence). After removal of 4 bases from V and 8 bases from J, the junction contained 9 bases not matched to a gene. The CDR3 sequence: CASSWRTSGGGVDEQFF. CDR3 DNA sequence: TGTGCCAGCAGTTGGAGGACTAGCGGGGGGGGGGTCGATGAGCAGTTCTTC.

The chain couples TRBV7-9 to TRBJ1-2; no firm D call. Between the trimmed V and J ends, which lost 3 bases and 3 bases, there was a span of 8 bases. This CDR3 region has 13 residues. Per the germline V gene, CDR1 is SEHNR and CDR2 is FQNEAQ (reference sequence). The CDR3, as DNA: TGTGCCAGCAGCTTCTTGAGCTACTATGGCTACACCTTC. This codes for CASSFLSYYGYTF.

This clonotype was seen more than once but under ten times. The CDR3 DNA reads as TGTGCCAGCAGTACCCGACTAGCGGGGGGCTACGAGCAGTACTTC. This translates into CASSTRLAGGYEQYF. The rearrangement links TRBV27 to TRBJ2-7; 13 nucleotides agree with TRBD2. Germline assignment: CDR1 MNHEY and CDR2 SMNVEV (reference sequence). CDR3 size: 15 residues. With 5 bases clipped from V and 3 bases from J, the junction kept 4 bases outside the gene matches.

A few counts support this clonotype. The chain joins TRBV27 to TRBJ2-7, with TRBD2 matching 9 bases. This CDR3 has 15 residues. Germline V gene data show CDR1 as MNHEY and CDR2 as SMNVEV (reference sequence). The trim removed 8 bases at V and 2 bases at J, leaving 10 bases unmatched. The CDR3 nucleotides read TGTGCCAGCCAGGGAATTCTAGCGGGGACCTACGAGCAGTACTTC. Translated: CASQGILAGTYEQYF.

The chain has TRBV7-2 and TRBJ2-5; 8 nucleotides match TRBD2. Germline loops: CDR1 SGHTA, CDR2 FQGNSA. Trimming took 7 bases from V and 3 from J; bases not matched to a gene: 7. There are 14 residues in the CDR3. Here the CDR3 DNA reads TGTGCCAGCATCATTGGGACTAGAGAAGAGACCCAGTACTTC. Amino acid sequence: CASIIGTREETQYF. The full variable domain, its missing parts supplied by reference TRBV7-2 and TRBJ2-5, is GAGVSQSPSNKVTEKGKDVELRCDPISGHTALYWYRQSLGQGLEFLIYFQGNSAPDKSGLPSDRFSAERTGGSVSTLTIQRTQQEDSAVYLCASIIGTREETQYFGPGTRLLVL.

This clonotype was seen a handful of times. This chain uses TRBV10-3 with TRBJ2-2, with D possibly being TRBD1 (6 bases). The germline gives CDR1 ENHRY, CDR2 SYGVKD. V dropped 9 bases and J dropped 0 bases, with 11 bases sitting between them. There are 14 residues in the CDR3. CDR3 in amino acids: CAITGDTNTGELFF. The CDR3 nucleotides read TGTGCCATAACCGGGGACACGAACACCGGGGAGCTGTTTTTT.

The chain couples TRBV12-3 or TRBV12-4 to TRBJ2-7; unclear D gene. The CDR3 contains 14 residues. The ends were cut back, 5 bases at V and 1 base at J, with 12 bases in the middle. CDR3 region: CASSDPGLSYEQYF. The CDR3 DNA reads TGTGCCAGCAGTGACCCGGGTCTGTCCTACGAGCAGTACTTC.

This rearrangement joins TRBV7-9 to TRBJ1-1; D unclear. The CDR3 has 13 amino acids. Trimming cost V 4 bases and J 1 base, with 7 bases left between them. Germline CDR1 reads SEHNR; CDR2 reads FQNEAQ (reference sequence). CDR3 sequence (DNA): TGTGCCAGCAGCTCAGAAACGAACACTGAAGCTTTCTTT. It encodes CASSSETNTEAFF. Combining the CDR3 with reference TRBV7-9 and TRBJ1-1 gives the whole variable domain DTGVSQNPRHKITKRGQNVTFRCDPISEHNRLYWYRQTLGQGPEFLTYFQNEAQLEKSRLLSDRFSAERPKGSFSTLEIQRTEQGDSAMYLCASSSETNTEAFFGQGTRLTVV.

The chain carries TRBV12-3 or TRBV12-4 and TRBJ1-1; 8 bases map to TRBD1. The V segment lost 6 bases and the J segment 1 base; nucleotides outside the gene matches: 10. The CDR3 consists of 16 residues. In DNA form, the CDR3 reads TGTGCCAGCAGCTTGCCCCGGGACAGGCCGAACACTGAAGCTTTCTTT. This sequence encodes CASSLPRDRPNTEAFF.

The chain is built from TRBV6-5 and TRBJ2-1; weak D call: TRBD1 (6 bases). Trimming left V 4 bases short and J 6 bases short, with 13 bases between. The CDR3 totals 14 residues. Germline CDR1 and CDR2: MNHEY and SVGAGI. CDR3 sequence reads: CASSLWTEPNEQFF. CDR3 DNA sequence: TGTGCCAGCAGTTTATGGACAGAACCCAATGAGCAGTTCTTC.

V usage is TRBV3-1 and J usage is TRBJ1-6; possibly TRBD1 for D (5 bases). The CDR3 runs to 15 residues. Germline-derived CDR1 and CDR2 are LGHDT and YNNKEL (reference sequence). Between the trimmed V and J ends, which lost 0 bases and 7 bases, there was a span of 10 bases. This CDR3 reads CASSQEATENSPLHF. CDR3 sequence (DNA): TGTGCCAGCAGCCAAGAGGCGACAGAGAATTCACCCCTCCACTTT.

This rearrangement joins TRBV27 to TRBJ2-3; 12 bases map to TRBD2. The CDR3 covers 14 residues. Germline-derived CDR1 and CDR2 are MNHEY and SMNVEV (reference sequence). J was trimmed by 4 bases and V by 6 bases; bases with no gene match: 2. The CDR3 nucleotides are TGTGCCAGCAGACTAGCGGGGGGTGCAGATACGCAGTATTTT. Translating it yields CASRLAGGADTQYF.

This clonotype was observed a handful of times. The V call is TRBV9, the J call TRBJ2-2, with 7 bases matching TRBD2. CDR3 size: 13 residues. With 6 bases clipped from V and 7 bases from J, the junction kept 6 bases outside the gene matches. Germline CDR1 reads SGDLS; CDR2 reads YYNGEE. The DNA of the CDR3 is TGTGCCAGCAATCCGGGGGGTGGCGGGGAGCTGTTTTTT. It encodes CASNPGGGGELFF.

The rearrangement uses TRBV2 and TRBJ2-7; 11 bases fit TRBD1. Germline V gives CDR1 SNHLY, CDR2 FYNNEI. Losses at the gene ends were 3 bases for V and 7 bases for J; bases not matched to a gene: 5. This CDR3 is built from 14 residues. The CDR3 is CASSDWDRGLEQYF. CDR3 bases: TGTGCCAGCAGTGATTGGGACAGGGGGTTGGAGCAGTACTTC.

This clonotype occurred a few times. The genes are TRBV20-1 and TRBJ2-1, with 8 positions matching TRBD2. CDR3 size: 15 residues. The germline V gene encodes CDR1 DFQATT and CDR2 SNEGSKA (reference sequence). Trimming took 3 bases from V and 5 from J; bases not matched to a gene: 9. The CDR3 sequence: CSASQLAEQHNEQFF. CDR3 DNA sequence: TGCAGTGCTAGCCAACTAGCGGAGCAACACAATGAGCAGTTCTTC.

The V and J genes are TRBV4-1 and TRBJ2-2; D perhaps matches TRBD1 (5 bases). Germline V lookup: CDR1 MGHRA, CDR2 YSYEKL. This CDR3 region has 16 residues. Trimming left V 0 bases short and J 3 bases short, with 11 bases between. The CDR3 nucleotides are TGCGCCAGCAGCCAAGATGCCGGACACTACACCGGGGAGCTGTTTTTT. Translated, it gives CASSQDAGHYTGELFF.

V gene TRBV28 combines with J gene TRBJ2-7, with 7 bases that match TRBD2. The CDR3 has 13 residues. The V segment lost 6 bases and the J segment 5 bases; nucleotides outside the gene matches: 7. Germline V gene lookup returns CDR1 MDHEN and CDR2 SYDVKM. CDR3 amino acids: CASSPAGDHEQYF. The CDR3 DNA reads TGTGCCAGCAGCCCGGCGGGGGACCACGAGCAGTACTTC.

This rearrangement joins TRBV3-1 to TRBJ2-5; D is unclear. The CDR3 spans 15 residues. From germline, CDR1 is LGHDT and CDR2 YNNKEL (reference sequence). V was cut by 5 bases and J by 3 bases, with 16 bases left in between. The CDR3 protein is CASSGVPGSEETQYF. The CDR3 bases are TGTGCCAGCAGCGGCGTGCCCGGGTCAGAAGAGACCCAGTACTTC.

The CDR3, as DNA: TGTGCCAGCAGGACAAAAGGGCTACCAGATACGCAGTATTTT. Residues: CASRTKGLPDTQYF. The chain employs TRBV3-1 and TRBJ2-3; D is uncertain. Trimming took 6 bases from V and 4 from J, leaving 14 bases between them. CDR3 size: 14 residues. Germline V gene sequence: CDR1 LGHDT, CDR2 YNNKEL (reference sequence).

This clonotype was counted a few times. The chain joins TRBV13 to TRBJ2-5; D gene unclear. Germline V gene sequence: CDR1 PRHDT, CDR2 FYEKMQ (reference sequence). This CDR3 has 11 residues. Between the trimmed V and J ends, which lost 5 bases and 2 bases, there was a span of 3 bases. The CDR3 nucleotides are TGTGCCAGCAGCATGCAAGAGACCCAGTACTTC. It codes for CASSMQETQYF. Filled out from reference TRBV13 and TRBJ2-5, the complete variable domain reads AAGVIQSPRHLIKEKRETATLKCYPIPRHDTVYWYQQGPGQDPQFLISFYEKMQSDKGSIPDRFSAQQFSDYHSELNMSSLELGDSALYFCASSMQETQYFGPGTRLLVL.

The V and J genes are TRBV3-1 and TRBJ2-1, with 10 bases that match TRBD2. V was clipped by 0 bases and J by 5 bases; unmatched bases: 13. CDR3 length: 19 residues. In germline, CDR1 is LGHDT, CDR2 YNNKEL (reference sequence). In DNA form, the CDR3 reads TGTGCCAGCAGCCAAGAGGGACTAGCGAACTCAGGGGGGAACAATGAGCAGTTCTTC. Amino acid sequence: CASSQEGLANSGGNNEQFF.

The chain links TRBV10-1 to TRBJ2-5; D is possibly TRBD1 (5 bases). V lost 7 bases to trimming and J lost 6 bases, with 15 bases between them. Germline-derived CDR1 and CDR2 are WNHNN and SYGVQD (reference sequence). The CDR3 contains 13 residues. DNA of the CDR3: TGCGCCAGCACCGGCCAGGGTACAAAGACCCAGTACTTC. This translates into CASTGQGTKTQYF.

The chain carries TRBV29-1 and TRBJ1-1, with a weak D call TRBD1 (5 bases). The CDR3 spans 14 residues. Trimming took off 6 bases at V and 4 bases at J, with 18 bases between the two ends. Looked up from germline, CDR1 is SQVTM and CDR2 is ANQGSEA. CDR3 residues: CSVGEGRGGTEAFF. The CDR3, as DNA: TGCAGCGTGGGAGAGGGACGGGGAGGCACTGAAGCTTTCTTT.

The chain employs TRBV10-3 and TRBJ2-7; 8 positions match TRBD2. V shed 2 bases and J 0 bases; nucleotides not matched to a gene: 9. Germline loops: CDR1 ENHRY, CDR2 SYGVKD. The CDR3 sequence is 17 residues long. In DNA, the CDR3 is TGTGCCATCAGTGAGACCCAAGCGGGGGTAGGCTCCTACGAGCAGTACTTC. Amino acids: CAISETQAGVGSYEQYF.

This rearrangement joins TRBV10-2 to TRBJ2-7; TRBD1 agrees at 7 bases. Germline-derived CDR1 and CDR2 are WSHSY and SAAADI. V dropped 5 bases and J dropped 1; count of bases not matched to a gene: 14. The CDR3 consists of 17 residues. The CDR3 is CASSRDSNNPLSYEQYF. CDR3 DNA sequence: TGCGCCAGCAGTCGGGACAGCAATAACCCACTATCCTACGAGCAGTACTTC.

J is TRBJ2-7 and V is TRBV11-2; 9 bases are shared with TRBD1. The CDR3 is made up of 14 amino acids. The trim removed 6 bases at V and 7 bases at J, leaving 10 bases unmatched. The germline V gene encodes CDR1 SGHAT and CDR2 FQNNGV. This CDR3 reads CASRTGTGSREQYF. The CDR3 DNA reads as TGTGCCAGCAGGACCGGGACAGGGTCGAGGGAGCAGTACTTC.

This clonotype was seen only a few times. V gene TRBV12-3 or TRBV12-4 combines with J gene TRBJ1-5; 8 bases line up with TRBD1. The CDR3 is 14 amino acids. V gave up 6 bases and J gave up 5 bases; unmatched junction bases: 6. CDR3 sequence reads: CASSPQGAHQPQHF. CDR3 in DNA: TGTGCCAGCAGCCCTCAGGGGGCACATCAGCCCCAGCATTTT.